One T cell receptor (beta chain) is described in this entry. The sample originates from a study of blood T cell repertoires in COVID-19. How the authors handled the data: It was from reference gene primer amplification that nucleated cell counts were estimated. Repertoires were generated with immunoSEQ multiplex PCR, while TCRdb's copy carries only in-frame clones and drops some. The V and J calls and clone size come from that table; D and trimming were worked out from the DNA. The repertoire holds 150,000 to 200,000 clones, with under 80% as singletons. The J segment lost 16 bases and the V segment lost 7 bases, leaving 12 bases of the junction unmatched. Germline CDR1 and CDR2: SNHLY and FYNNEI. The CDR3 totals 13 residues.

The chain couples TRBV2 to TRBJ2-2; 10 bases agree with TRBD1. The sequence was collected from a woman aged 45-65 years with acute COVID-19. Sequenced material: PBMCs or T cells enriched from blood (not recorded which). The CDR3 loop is CASTPGQGLTGFF. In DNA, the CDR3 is TGTGCCAGCACCCCGGGACAGGGGCTAACGGGGTTTTTT.